This passage covers 10 T cell receptor beta chains from one sample sequenced in a study of HIV-infected patients and healthy controls. Whole blood was used without fractionation, so all unsorted peripheral T cells were included. cDNA was made from about 500 ng RNA using alpha and beta constant primers. Each of the alpha and beta chains got its own library through chain-specific third strand synthesis with indices. MiXCR, run by TCRdb on the 5' RACE reads, gives a single entry per CDR3 protein. Among 15,000 to 20,000 distinct CDR3 sequences listed, roughly a tenth were seen once. Sequenced material: blood. These receptors originate from an adult in good health.

This clonotype was recorded many times. The gene calls are TRBV11-2 and TRBJ2-3; 10 bases agree with TRBD2. Trimming removed 3 bases from V and 1 base from J; junction bases left unmatched: 4. Germline values: CDR1 SGHAT, CDR2 FQNNGV. This CDR3 has 16 residues. CDR3 amino acids: CASSLSGLAGTDTQYF. The CDR3 DNA is TGTGCCAGCAGCTTGTCTGGACTAGCGGGCACAGATACGCAGTATTTT.

At least ten counts were recorded for this clonotype. The chain is built from TRBV3-1 and TRBJ1-1; tentatively, D is TRBD1 (5 bases). The CDR3 contains 14 residues. The germline V gene encodes CDR1 LGHDT and CDR2 YNNKEL (reference sequence). Between the trimmed V and J ends, which lost 4 bases and 4 bases, there was a span of 13 bases. The chain's CDR3 is CASSPSQGGTEAFF. The DNA for the CDR3 is TGTGCCAGCAGCCCGTCCCAGGGTGGCACTGAAGCTTTCTTT.

The table lists this clonotype with many counts. The CDR3 DNA sequence: TGTGCCAGCAGCTGGGACAACCCCTACGAGCAGTACTTC. Translating gives CASSWDNPYEQYF. The chain couples TRBV6-6 to TRBJ2-7; the D gene is possibly TRBD1 (6 bases). Trimming removed 6 bases at V and 2 bases at J, with 11 bases between. This CDR3 is built from 13 residues. Germline CDR1 MNHNY, CDR2 SVGAGI (reference sequence).

This clonotype showed up many times. The chain has TRBV5-4 and TRBJ2-1; D call uncertain. V lost 2 bases, J lost 9 bases, and 6 bases lay in between. The CDR3 contains 11 residues. Germline CDR1 and CDR2: SGHNT and YYREEE (reference sequence). CDR3 coding DNA: TGTGCCAGCAGCTTTCCGGGTGAGCAGTTCTTC. Residues: CASSFPGEQFF.

This clonotype ranks as medium-sized (0.01 to 0.1%). The rearrangement joins TRBV6-5 to TRBJ1-1, with a weak D call TRBD1 (5 bases). Between the trimmed V and J ends, which lost 2 bases and 5 bases, there was a span of 12 bases. This CDR3 comprises 14 residues. Per germline, CDR1 MNHEY and CDR2 SVGAGI. The CDR3 nucleotides are TGTGCCAGCAGTTACGGGGCGGGGAGTACTGAAGCTTTCTTT. Encoded protein: CASSYGAGSTEAFF.

At least ten counts were recorded for this clonotype. The V gene is TRBV12-3 or TRBV12-4, the J gene TRBJ1-1; D uncertain. The V end was cut by 3 bases, the J end by 4 bases, with 6 bases between. The CDR3 is made up of 12 amino acids. The CDR3 loop is CASSFWGTEAFF. DNA of the CDR3: TGTGCCAGCAGTTTTTGGGGCACTGAAGCTTTCTTT.

The rearrangement links TRBV9 to TRBJ2-4; 7 nucleotides line up with TRBD1. J gave up 0 bases and V 10 bases, and 7 bases lay outside the gene matches. Germline V lookup: CDR1 SGDLS, CDR2 YYNGEE. The CDR3 sequence is 14 residues long. CDR3 amino acids: CAGGQVGAKNIQYF. In nucleotides, the CDR3 is TGTGCCGGAGGACAGGTCGGAGCCAAAAACATTCAGTACTTC.

The genes are TRBV12-3 or TRBV12-4 and TRBJ2-6; 7 nucleotides align to TRBD2. This CDR3 spans 17 amino acids. The trim removed 5 bases at V and 0 bases at J, leaving 7 bases unmatched. The chain's CDR3 is CASSRWGGDSGANVLTF. CDR3 coding DNA: TGTGCCAGCAGTCGATGGGGGGGTGACTCTGGGGCCAACGTCCTGACTTTC.

This clonotype was detected only once. The chain joins TRBV5-4 to TRBJ2-3; 14 nucleotides line up with TRBD2. This CDR3 has 18 residues. In germline, CDR1 is SGHNT, CDR2 YYREEE (reference sequence). Trimming took 4 bases from V and 4 from J; bases not matched to a gene: 11. DNA for the CDR3: TGTGCCAGCAGCGCCGGACTAGCGGGGGGAGGGGGCCCAGATACGCAGTATTTT. As protein: CASSAGLAGGGGPDTQYF.

This clonotype was counted at least ten times. This sequence joins TRBV30 and TRBJ1-5; possible D gene TRBD1, 6 bases. The CDR3 is 14 residues long. Trimming removed 0 bases at V and 3 bases at J, with 9 bases between. Germline-derived CDR1 and CDR2 are GTSNPN and SVGIG (reference sequence). The CDR3 region is CAWSVPGANQPQHF. The DNA for the CDR3 is TGTGCCTGGAGTGTACCGGGGGCCAATCAGCCCCAGCATTTT.